The present TCR beta chain was sequenced within a study of low-dose radiotherapy and immunotherapy resistance in tumors. TRAV- and TRBV-specific primers primed first-strand cDNA, covering alpha and beta chains. The TCRs were subjected to amplification over around 19 PCR cycles employing a constant-region primer in conjunction with a V-primer adapter. MiXCR was run by TCRdb on the reads, yielding one entry per CDR3 protein. The top ten clones hold around 0.98% of a sample with nearly 95,000 distinct CDR3 sequences, more than 8% of them seen once. Time point denoted: before trial treatment. This clonotype was counted at least ten times. Germline V gene data show CDR1 as MNHEY and CDR2 as SVGEGT. J was trimmed by 6 bases and V by 10 bases; bases with no gene match: 14. The CDR3 contains 15 residues.

The source of this sequence is a male donor with prostate cancer. The source material was PBMCs, sampled before treatment. This chain links TRBV6-2 or TRBV6-3 with TRBJ2-2; TRBD2 matches 7 bases. The CDR3 sequence: CATLRGSGLAGELFF. The CDR3 coding sequence is TGTGCCACCCTACGTGGTAGCGGGCTTGCCGGGGAGCTGTTTTTT.